Detailed here is one T cell receptor beta chain. Which antigen it targets is not known. The sample holds no much larger clone one base away, and base qualities are not on file. The entry originates in a study of cytomegalovirus exposure and HLA in healthy donors (dated by TCRdb to about 2017). About the investigation overall: An earlier analysis of approximately 600 of the donors reported 250 to 300 Gb of sequence data and roughly 110 million unique TCR beta sequences from 150 million to 200 million T cells. An early release covering some 640 HLA-typed donors comprised approximately 290 gigabases of sequencing data and tens of millions of unique TCR sequences. The genetic ancestry cluster associated with self-reported Caucasian donors included approximately 85% of the 398 genotyped donors. The aim of the study was to test whether cataloging public T cell receptors could identify signatures of past pathogen exposure. The T cell repertoires of 666 subjects were profiled by immunosequencing and related to cytomegalovirus serostatus. Along with the roughly 700-subject first cohort, a separate validation cohort of over a hundred different subjects was used. To predict cytomegalovirus infection status, the study combined high-throughput TCR immunosequencing, statistical association of individual TCRs with disease status, and machine learning. A later analysis re-examined previously published TCR beta repertoires from just over 650 donors and added high-resolution HLA genotyping to investigate patterns of TCR occurrence. Rather than drawing on any new phenotypic data, the later analysis identified candidate immune exposures from TCR beta sequences and the way those sequences occurred across donors. In an earlier analysis of 587 of the donors, high-throughput TCR beta sequencing was used to judge whether each TCR beta V gene segment behaved as functional or pseudogenic. Donor age, sex, ethnicity and CMV serostatus were compiled alongside the repertoire data. Genome-wide SNP genotypes for about 60% of the 666 donors were used in a later genetic analysis, which treated that subset as a discovery cohort. All discovery cohort repertoires had been generated using a single sequencing platform. HLA typing covered class I and class II loci at four-digit resolution. The number of typed donors differed by locus: about 629-630 for A, B, C, DRB1 and DQB1; 522 for DQA1; approximately 610 for DPA1; and around 490 for DPB1. Because of strong linkage in the cohort, five DR-DQ haplotypes were treated as single units for association and clustering. Across some 400 genotyped donors of the cohort, an average of approximately 220,000 unique TCR beta nucleotide sequences per donor were sequenced, and 15% to 20% of those sequences were non-productive.

Broader findings and caveats from the paper: The authors suggested that the approach could potentially be generalized to other disease states and immunological phenotypes. In a later analysis, TCR association rates were found to vary across HLA loci, with the most associated TCRs seen for DRB1 alleles and the fewest for HLA-C alleles. Most CMV-associated TCR beta chains appeared to be HLA-restricted in a later analysis, and the HLA associations seemed to be driven largely by CMV exposure. A total of about 180 TCR beta chains were listed by the study as associated with cytomegalovirus. In this cohort, only TCR beta chains were sequenced, and detectable features were limited by the absence of alpha or paired-chain data. Linkage disequilibrium might explain the correlated functional status among segregating V segments, but an unknown experimental factor could not be excluded. Most TCR sequences were seen in very few donors, while some public TCRs were found in many individuals. In vitro tests confirmed that three of the cytomegalovirus-associated TCR beta chains recognize cytomegalovirus antigens. The only immune exposure information available for the cohort was CMV serostatus. The presence/absence analyses assumed that sequencing depth was roughly uniform across donors, and that assumption may not be true. A cluster of highly shared sequence variants was judged likely to represent a technical artifact of the sequencing pipeline. A further reported finding was that TCR beta sequences accurately predicted the HLA-A and HLA-B alleles for most subjects in the first cohort. An association between a missense DCLRE1C variant and V-gene and J-gene trimming of TCR beta chains was found in a later genetic analysis and replicated in an independent cohort. In a later analysis, HLA-associated TCR beta chains showed more clonal expansion and lower generation probabilities than non-associated chains that were equally common. The classifier was reported to diagnose cytomegalovirus status with high specificity and sensitivity in both the original and validation cohorts. Because HLA typing was unavailable for some donors at each locus, only the typed subset was used in association tests. Some IMGT-functional V segments, including TRBV6-2 and TRBV6-3, could not be told apart with the 87-base-pair reads, so those segments were excluded. Specific HLA alleles were associated with over 15,000 TCR beta sequences at a false discovery rate of 0.05 in a later analysis. According to a later analysis, parvovirus B19, influenza, CMV and Epstein-Barr virus appeared linked to several top co-occurrence clusters. Broadly in line with IMGT annotations, most TCR beta V segments showed up in productive rearrangements about 90% or about 30% of the time in an earlier analysis of 587 of the donors. Because counts were too low, seventeen rarely observed V segments, including chromosome 9 orphons, were excluded from the earlier analysis of 587 of the donors. According to a later genetic analysis, donors in an Asian-associated ancestry cluster had fewer N-insertions in productive TCRs than the approximately 670-donor mean. Strong co-occurrence of HLA alleles, especially DR and DQ, made assigning TCR associations to individual alleles difficult.

The cohort was made up of around 720 healthy bone marrow donors. Cohort members were all nominally healthy when sampled, although unrecorded immune exposures were likely present. The donor tested CMV seronegative and was one of the 352 seronegative cohort members. A peripheral blood sample was provided by each donor, and peripheral blood mononuclear cells were used for TCR beta sequencing. The Qiagen DNeasy Blood Extraction Kit was used to extract genomic DNA from the blood cell samples. Libraries were prepared through the immunoSEQ multiplex PCR assay. A mixture of 60 forward primers for TCR Vbeta segments and 13 reverse primers for TCR Jbeta segments was used in the multiplex PCR. Amplification of the CDR3 region of rearranged TCR beta genes was performed with a multiplex PCR assay on genomic DNA. On the Illumina HiSeq System, the amplified TCR beta libraries were sequenced as 87-base-pair reads. The authors processed their data as follows. A later analysis counted 65 million to 90 million unique TCR beta chains across the 670 or so repertoires, and 9 million to 14 million of these chains were shared by at least two donors. Raw reads were error-corrected and collapsed into unique sequences by a nearest-neighbor algorithm in which closely related sequences were merged to remove PCR and sequencing errors. CDR3 sequences were aligned to IMGT reference sequences to assign V, D and J gene segments. For a sequence to be retained, at least a six-nucleotide match to both a V gene segment and a J gene segment was required. Rearrangements were classified as productive when the CDR3 lacked stop codons and remained in frame with V and J, and all other rearrangements were classified as non-productive. CDR3 was defined by IMGT convention, running from the second conserved V-encoded cysteine to the conserved J-encoded phenylalanine. Sequences without an unambiguous match to a single V gene segment were excluded from the earlier analysis of about 640 of the donors. In an earlier analysis of 587 of the donors, V segments were called functional above 56.7% productive rearrangements and were called segregating when the between-donor standard deviation exceeded 5%. A statistical classification framework was built to diagnose cytomegalovirus status from the catalog of TCR beta chain sequences. In a later analysis, TCR nucleotide sequences were compared against IMGT/GENE-DB human TR gene sequences so that V and J genes could be assigned. The TCRdist pipeline was used in a later analysis to assign CDR3 sequences and most-parsimonious VDJ recombination scenarios. In a later analysis, every TCR beta chain was defined by the combination of its CDR3 amino acid sequence and its V-gene family, and reads without a unique V-gene family were dropped. To address suspected cross-contamination and a sequencing artifact, a later analysis removed around 590 highly shared, low-generation-probability nucleotide sequences. A later analysis calculated a clonal expansion index for each public chain from normalized within-repertoire ranks of inferred template counts. Generation probabilities in a later analysis came from a VDJ recombination model fitted to out-of-frame rearrangements, and those results were checked against IGoR. Hypergeometric tests were used in a later analysis to score TCR-TCR, TCR-HLA and TCR-CMV co-occurrence, with a repertoire-size bias correction applied to the TCR pairs. A later analysis estimated false discovery rates by permuting HLA or CMV assignments 20 times. In a later analysis, co-occurring TCRs were grouped using DBSCAN, and TCRdist sequence similarity was added for clustering within HLA-allele-positive subsets. Repertoires with fewer than 30,000 or more than 120,000 public chains were left out of co-occurrence clustering, as were about 5 repertoires with anomalous nucleotide sharing. In its TCRdb copy, this immuneACCESS table keeps in-frame sequences only and misses some clones. Where compared with another copy, unresolved V genes explain less than half of these, and the others have no known cause. D and trimming were read from the DNA, whereas the V and J calls and clone size are those reported in that table. This sample has 140,000 or so clones in its table, and nearly 90% of those were observed once. The ten largest clones capture 0.45% to 0.55% of the sample.

From its cysteine to its phenylalanine, the CDR3 spans 14 amino acids. Left in the record is the CDR3 DNA by itself, 42 bases read in frame from the first base. In the germline V gene, CDR1 corresponds to KGHSH and CDR2 to LQKENI. V loses 3 bases at its end and J loses 3 bases; junction bases beyond the gene matches: 1. The chain joins TRBV18 to TRBJ2-2; TRBD2 lines up with 7 middle nucleotides. The sequenced sample consisted of PBMCs. The sequence came from a woman in her 40s in good health and CMV-seronegative. The bases read TGTGCCAGCTCACCTCTAGCGGACACCGGGGAGCTGTTTTTT. It specifies CASSPLADTGELFF.